This paragraph covers one T cell receptor beta chain sequence. No antigen is known for it. TCRB transcripts that were expressed got sequenced, as all of the isolated RNA had been reverse transcribed. Method: immunoSEQ multiplex PCR; TCRdb's copy keeps in-frame clones and lacks some. The top ten hold 0.015% of the sample, which has approximately 300,000 clones, roughly 11% seen once. CDR3 size: 17 residues. V lost 1 base and J lost 0, with 13 bases in between. Germline CDR1 LNHDA, CDR2 SQIVND (reference sequence). This specimen comes from a study of beta chain features in type 1 diabetes. Study-wide findings and caveats: Compared with healthy donors, patients appeared to share more similar naive, central memory and regulatory TCRB repertoires. Cells with high TCR expression could be over-represented by cDNA sequencing.

Sequenced input: naive CD4+ T cells from blood. The V call is TRBV19, the J call TRBJ2-1, with D possibly matching TRBD1 (6 bases). This clonotype was sampled from a woman aged 30 to 39 in good health. The CDR3 coding sequence is TGTGCCAGTAGTATAGGCGCAGGGGAAATCTCCTACAATGAGCAGTTCTTC. This translates into CASSIGAGEISYNEQFF. Filled out from reference TRBV19 and TRBJ2-1, the complete variable domain reads DGGITQSPKYLFRKEGQNVTLSCEQNLNHDAMYWYRQDPGQGLRLIYYSQIVNDFQKGDIAEGYSVSREKKESFPLTVTSAQKNPTAFYLCASSIGAGEISYNEQFFGPGTRLTVL.